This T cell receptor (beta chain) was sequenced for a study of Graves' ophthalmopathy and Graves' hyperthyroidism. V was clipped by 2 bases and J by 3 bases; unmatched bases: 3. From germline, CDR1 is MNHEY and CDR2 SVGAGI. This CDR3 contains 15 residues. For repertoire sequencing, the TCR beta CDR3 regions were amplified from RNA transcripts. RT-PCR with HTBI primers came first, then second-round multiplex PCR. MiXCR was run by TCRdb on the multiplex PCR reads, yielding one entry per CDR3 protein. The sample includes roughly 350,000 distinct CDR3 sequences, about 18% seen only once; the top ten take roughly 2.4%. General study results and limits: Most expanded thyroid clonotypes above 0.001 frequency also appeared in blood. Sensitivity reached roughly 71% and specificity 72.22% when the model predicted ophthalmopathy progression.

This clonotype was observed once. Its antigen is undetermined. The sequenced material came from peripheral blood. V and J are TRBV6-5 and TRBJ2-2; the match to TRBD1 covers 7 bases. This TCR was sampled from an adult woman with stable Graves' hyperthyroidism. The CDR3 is CASSYEGADTGELFF. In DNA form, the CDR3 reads TGTGCCAGCAGTTACGAGGGGGCGGACACCGGGGAGCTGTTTTTT.